The T cell receptor (beta chain) under discussion was sequenced for a study of T-cell reconstitution after alpha-beta-depleted transplantation in children. Trimming left V 4 bases short and J 2 bases short, with 7 bases between. Looked up from germline, CDR1 is SGHTA and CDR2 is FQGNSA. The CDR3 totals 13 residues. This clonotype came up many times. Unique molecular identifiers featured in how the TCRbeta library was prepared. TCRdb re-called the PCR reads with MiXCR, one entry per CDR3 protein. The table lists about 610,000 distinct CDR3 sequences, about 11% of them singletons. The receptor was derived from a human donor who donated a stem cell graft to a child with acute myeloid leukemia. The chain links TRBV7-2 to TRBJ2-3; D ambiguous. Sequenced here: PBMCs from the stem cell graft donor, sampled from the stem cell graft. DNA of the CDR3: TGTGCCAGCAGCTACGACCACACAGATACGCAGTATTTT. Residues: CASSYDHTDTQYF.